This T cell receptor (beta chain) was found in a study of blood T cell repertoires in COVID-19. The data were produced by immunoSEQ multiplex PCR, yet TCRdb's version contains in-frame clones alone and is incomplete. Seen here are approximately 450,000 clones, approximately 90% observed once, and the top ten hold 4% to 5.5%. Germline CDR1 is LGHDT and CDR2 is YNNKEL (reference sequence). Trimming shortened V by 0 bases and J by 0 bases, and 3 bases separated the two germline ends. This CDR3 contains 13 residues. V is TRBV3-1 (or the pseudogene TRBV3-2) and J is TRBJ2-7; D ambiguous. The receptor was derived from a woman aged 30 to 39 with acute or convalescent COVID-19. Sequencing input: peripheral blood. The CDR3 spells CASSQDSSYEQYF. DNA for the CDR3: TGTGCCAGCAGCCAAGACAGCTCCTACGAGCAGTACTTC.